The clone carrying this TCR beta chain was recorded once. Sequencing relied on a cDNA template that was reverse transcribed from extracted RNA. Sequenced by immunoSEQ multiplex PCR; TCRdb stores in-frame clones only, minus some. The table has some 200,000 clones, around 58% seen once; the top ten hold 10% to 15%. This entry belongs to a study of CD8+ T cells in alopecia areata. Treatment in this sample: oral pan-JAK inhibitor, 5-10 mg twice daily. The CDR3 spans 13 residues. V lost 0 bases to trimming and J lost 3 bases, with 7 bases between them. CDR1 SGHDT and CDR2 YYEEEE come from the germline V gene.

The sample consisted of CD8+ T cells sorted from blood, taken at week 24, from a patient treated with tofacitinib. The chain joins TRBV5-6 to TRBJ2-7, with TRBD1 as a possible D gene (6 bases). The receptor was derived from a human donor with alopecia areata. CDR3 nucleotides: TGTGCCAGCAGCTTGGGGGACAACTACGAGCAGTACTTC. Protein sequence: CASSLGDNYEQYF.